A selection of T cell receptor beta chains follows, all from one sample in a study of yellow fever vaccine responses in identical twins. TCRdb redid the calling of the RT-PCR reads with MiXCR, one entry per CDR3 protein. The sample has about 20,000 distinct CDR3 sequences; approximately 70% are singletons. Sample: T cells from blood (PBMCs), unsorted or a sorted subset (not recorded which), taken before or after yellow fever vaccination (not recorded which). The receptors were gathered from a young woman who received the yellow fever vaccine. The CDR3 runs from the conserved cysteine through the conserved F or W. A D gene is named only where the DNA matches it firmly. The size of a clone is reported for some rows only, either as once, few or many, or as a class for expanded clones.

13	NA	NA	TRBV7-9	TRBJ1-1	CASSFGGNTEAFF	TGTGCCAGCAGCTTCGGGGGGAACACTGAAGCTTTCTTT
11	NA	NA	TRBV20-1	TRBJ1-1	CSAAEGTEAFF	TGCAGTGCCGCAGAAGGGACTGAAGCTTTCTTT
15	NA	NA	TRBV15	TRBJ1-1	CATSRDNLGVTEAFF	TGTGCCACCAGCAGAGATAACTTGGGGGTGACTGAAGCTTTCTTT
14	NA	few	TRBV7-6	TRBJ2-6	CASSPSSGANVLTF	TGTGCCAGCAGCCCCAGCTCTGGGGCCAACGTCCTGACTTTC
15	NA	NA	TRBV18	TRBJ2-5	CASSPRRGAQETQYF	TGTGCCAGCTCACCACGCCGGGGGGCCCAAGAGACCCAGTACTTC
13	NA	NA	TRBV7-9	TRBJ2-3	CASSSGFGDTQYF	TGTGCCAGCAGCTCCGGATTCGGAGATACGCAGTATTTT
13	TRBD2	NA	TRBV2	TRBJ2-7	CASRLSGSYEQYF	TGTGCCAGCAGGTTGAGCGGGAGTTACGAGCAGTACTTC
11	NA	NA	TRBV5-6	TRBJ2-1	CASSWYNEQCF	TGTGCCAGCAGCTGGTACAATGAGCAGTGCTTC
12	NA	NA	TRBV7-8	TRBJ1-1	CASSLPGSEAFF	TGTGCCAGCAGCTTGCCAGGGAGTGAAGCTTTCTTT
16	TRBD2	once	TRBV7-3	TRBJ2-1	CASSSPAGGTYNEQFF	TGTGCCAGCAGCTCCCCGGCGGGAGGAACGTACAATGAGCAGTTCTTC
12	NA	NA	TRBV3-1	TRBJ2-7	CASSLGLYEQYF	TGTGCCAGCAGCCTAGGACTTTACGAGCAGTACTTC
15	TRBD2	NA	TRBV7-6	TRBJ2-3	CASSPLAGNTDTQYF	TGTGCCAGCAGCCCACTAGCGGGTAACACAGATACGCAGTATTTT
18	NA	NA	TRBV12-3/TRBV12-4	TRBJ1-5	CASSLGGLGKHGNQPQHF	TGTGCCAGCAGTTTAGGAGGGTTGGGGAAGCATGGCAATCAGCCCCAGCATTTT
18	TRBD2	few	TRBV4-2	TRBJ2-1	CASSQALLAGGPHNEQFF	TGTGCCAGCAGCCAAGCTCTCTTAGCGGGAGGGCCCCACAATGAGCAGTTCTTC
13	NA	NA	TRBV12-3/TRBV12-4	TRBJ2-7	CASEVAETYEQYF	TGTGCCAGTGAGGTGGCGGAGACCTACGAGCAGTACTTC
13	NA	NA	TRBV10-1	TRBJ1-2	CASSVGPNYGYTF	TGCGCCAGCAGTGTTGGGCCAAACTATGGCTACACCTTC
14	TRBD1	once	TRBV2	TRBJ2-1	CASSEPNTGDEQFF	TGTGCCAGCAGTGAACCCAACACAGGGGATGAGCAGTTCTTC
13	NA	few	TRBV18	TRBJ2-5	CASSPGTQETQYF	TGTGCCAGCTCACCGGGGACCCAAGAGACCCAGTACTTC
13	NA	once	TRBV19	TRBJ2-2	CASRSANTGELFF	TGTGCCAGTAGAAGTGCGAACACCGGGGAGCTGTTTTTT
17	TRBD1	NA	TRBV5-1	TRBJ2-1	CASSYQGAVGRLDEQFF	TGCGCCAGCAGCTACCAGGGGGCGGTTGGCCGATTAGATGAGCAGTTCTTC